The T cell receptor beta chain under discussion was sequenced for a study of control samples from healthy donors and cancer patients. V shed 5 bases and J 6 bases; nucleotides not matched to a gene: 8. This CDR3 region has 16 residues. The germline V gene encodes CDR1 SEHNR and CDR2 FQNEAQ (reference sequence). Some clones are missing from TCRdb's copy, which holds only in-frame ones; the method was immunoSEQ multiplex PCR. Found here are about 250,000 clones, roughly 87% of them singletons; the top ten hold about an eighth. Sequenced sample: PBMCs. The chain combines TRBV7-9 with TRBJ2-1; TRBD2 matches at 12 bases. The TCR comes from an older woman with lung cancer. The CDR3 reads CASSALAGGPTNEQFF. The CDR3 DNA is TGTGCCAGCAGCGCTCTAGCGGGAGGGCCCACCAATGAGCAGTTCTTC.